These 30 T cell receptor beta chains share one sample of origin, sequenced in a study of Graves' ophthalmopathy and Graves' hyperthyroidism. Scientists amplified the TCR beta CDR3 regions from RNA transcripts. Second-round multiplex PCR came after a first-round RT-PCR that employed HTBI primers. TCRdb re-derived calls from the multiplex PCR reads in MiXCR, one entry per CDR3 protein. The sample lists around 400,000 distinct CDR3 sequences, more than 20% occurring once. Sequencing input: peripheral blood. The receptors were sampled from a young woman with stable Graves' hyperthyroidism.

The table lists this clonotype with many counts. The V gene is TRBV12-3 or TRBV12-4, the J gene TRBJ2-7, with no clear D. The CDR3 is 12 amino acids. Deletions cut 2 bases from V and 5 bases from J, with 7 bases between. The CDR3 loop reads CASSLSVDEQYF. The CDR3 DNA sequence: TGTGCCAGCAGTTTATCGGTTGACGAGCAGTACTTC.

As to this clonotype: A single base separates this from a much larger clone, so it may be a read error. The chain uses TRBV5-1 and TRBJ2-2; 9 nucleotides match TRBD1. The germline V gene encodes CDR1 SGHRS and CDR2 YFSETQ. CDR3 length equals 16 residues. Here the CDR3 reads CASILEQGANTGELFF. CDR3 bases: TGCGCCAGCATCTTGGAACAGGGGGCGAATACCGGGGAGCTGTTTTTT.

This clonotype was observed at least ten times. A read error may account for a junction end that differs from germline. The rearrangement uses TRBV20-1 and TRBJ2-4, with D perhaps TRBD1 (8 bases). The CDR3 is 17 residues long. Germline V gives CDR1 DFQATT, CDR2 SNEGSKA (reference sequence). CDR3 nucleotides: TGCAGTGCAAGGACAGGGTGGCGGGAGCTAGCCAAAAACATTAAGTACTTC. It yields the protein CSARTGWRELAKNIKYF.

The sample holds a few counts of this clonotype. Possible read error: a much larger clone is one base away. This chain connects TRBV12-3 or TRBV12-4 to TRBJ2-4; possible D gene TRBD2, 6 bases. This CDR3 is 14 amino acids long. V shed 5 bases and J shed 6 bases, with 14 bases lying between them. In nucleotides, the CDR3 is TGTGCCAGCAGTGTAAGCGGGCGGGTAAACATTCAGTACTTC. Protein product: CASSVSGRVNIQYF.

The genes are TRBV18 and TRBJ2-2, with D possibly being TRBD1 (5 bases). The germline V and J ends were trimmed by 3 bases and 0 bases, with 11 bases remaining between them. The CDR3 spans 16 residues. Germline CDR1 reads KGHSH; CDR2 reads LQKENI. The CDR3 sequence is CASSPRSTANTGELFF. The CDR3 region has the DNA TGTGCCAGCTCACCGCGGTCGACAGCGAACACCGGGGAGCTGTTTTTT.

In this sample, this clonotype turned up many times. The gene calls are TRBV4-3 and TRBJ1-3, with 10 bases that match TRBD1. CDR1 and CDR2 from the germline V gene are LGHNA and YSLEER. The CDR3 sequence is 18 residues long. The V gene end was trimmed by 4 bases and the J gene end by 2 bases; junction bases not matched to a gene: 11. The CDR3, as DNA: TGCGCCAGCAGCCCAAGCAGGACAGGGGGACGACCTGGAAACACCATATATTTT. It is translated as CASSPSRTGGRPGNTIYF.

This clonotype was seen a few times. The rearrangement joins TRBV29-1 to TRBJ2-5; D unresolved. Germline V gene data show CDR1 as SQVTM and CDR2 as ANQGSEA. V was shortened by 1 base and J by 0 bases, with 6 bases between the two germline ends. The CDR3 extends over 13 amino acids. In nucleotides, the CDR3 is TGCAGCGTTGAAGGGCTTAACCAAGAGACCCAGTACTTC. Translating it yields CSVEGLNQETQYF.

The sample holds many counts of this clonotype. This chain joins TRBV12-3 or TRBV12-4 and TRBJ1-2, with unresolved D. The V end was cut by 2 bases, the J end by 8 bases, with 6 bases between. The CDR3 runs 11 residues. CDR3 sequence reads: CASSLRGGYTF. The CDR3 DNA reads TGTGCCAGCAGTTTACGAGGCGGCTACACCTTC.

This clonotype was counted ten times or more. The rearrangement joins TRBV11-2 to TRBJ2-5; D gene uncertain. Germline loops: CDR1 SGHAT, CDR2 FQNNGV. Trimming cost V 0 bases and J 2 bases, with 7 bases left between them. The CDR3 sequence is 14 residues long. CDR3 sequence reads: CASSLEAVQETQYF. CDR3 in DNA: TGTGCCAGCAGCTTAGAGGCAGTTCAAGAGACCCAGTACTTC.

In its sample, this clonotype was seen many times. The chain has TRBV6-1 and TRBJ2-7; the match to TRBD1 covers 7 bases. Germline CDR1 and CDR2: MNHNS and SASEGT. The CDR3 runs 14 residues. The V segment lost 6 bases and the J segment 5 bases; nucleotides outside the gene matches: 10. The CDR3 DNA is TGTGCCAGCAGCGCACAGGGGCCATTTAACGAGCAGTACTTC. This translates into CASSAQGPFNEQYF.

The chain is built from TRBV7-2 and TRBJ2-7, with 10 bases aligning to TRBD2. Germline assignment: CDR1 SGHTA and CDR2 FQGNSA. V trimming: 5 bases; J trimming: 4 bases; junction bases outside the gene matches: 5. There are 14 residues in the CDR3. This CDR3 is CASSTDSGRYEQYF. The CDR3, as DNA: TGTGCCAGCAGCACAGATAGCGGGAGGTACGAGCAGTACTTC.

This clonotype appeared a few times. The V call is TRBV2, the J call TRBJ2-7; 8 positions agree with TRBD1. The junction had 14 bases not matched to a gene; V was cut back by 6 bases and J by 4 bases. CDR1 is SNHLY, CDR2 FYNNEI, per germline. There are 16 residues in the CDR3. CDR3 loop: CASSGGQDTPGYEQYF. DNA of the CDR3: TGTGCCAGCAGCGGGGGACAGGACACCCCGGGATACGAGCAGTACTTC.

This clonotype was seen ten or more times. The J gene is TRBJ1-2, the V gene TRBV5-1; no clear D. This CDR3 region has 16 residues. Trimming left V 5 bases short and J 13 bases short, with 30 bases between. Germline V gene lookup returns CDR1 SGHRS and CDR2 YFSETQ. CDR3 region: CASSLNLRAKQRHSTF. The CDR3 DNA follows: TGCGCCAGCAGTTTGAATCTGCGAGCCAAACAGCGACATAGCACCTTC. Full variable domain (rest looked up from reference TRBV5-1 and TRBJ1-2): KAGVTQTPRYLIKTRGQQVTLSCSPISGHRSVSWYQQTPGQGLQFLFEYFSETQRNKGNFPGRFSGRQFSNSRSEMNVSTLELGDSALYLCASSLNLRAKQRHSTFGSGTRLTVV.

In this sample, this clonotype turned up many times. V gene TRBV28 combines with J gene TRBJ2-7; 10 nucleotides align to TRBD2. The V and J ends lost 6 bases and 0 bases, in that order; junction bases with no gene match: 8. The germline CDR1 and CDR2 sequences are MDHEN and SYDVKM. The CDR3 extends over 16 amino acids. The CDR3 here is CASRRTSGEYSYEQYF. DNA of the CDR3: TGTGCCAGCAGGCGTACTAGCGGGGAATACTCCTACGAGCAGTACTTC. Supplemented by reference TRBV28 and TRBJ2-7, the full variable domain reads DVKVTQSSRYLVKRTGEKVFLECVQDMDHENMFWYRQDPGLGLRLIYFSYDVKMKEKGDIPEGYSVSREKKERFSLILESASTNQTSMYLCASRRTSGEYSYEQYFGPGTRLTVT.

This clonotype was counted many times. DNA of the CDR3: TGTGCCAGCAGTTTAGCGGAAGGGAACACTGAAGCTTTCTTT. Translating it yields CASSLAEGNTEAFF. V gene TRBV12-3 or TRBV12-4 combines with J gene TRBJ1-1; D is unresolved. This CDR3 contains 14 residues. V was pared by 0 bases and J by 1 base, with 6 bases between.

This clonotype was counted at least ten times. This sequence joins TRBV2 and TRBJ1-2, with 9 positions matching TRBD1. V shed 6 bases and J 4 bases; nucleotides not matched to a gene: 9. From germline, CDR1 is SNHLY and CDR2 FYNNEI. CDR3 length: 15 residues. The CDR3 DNA sequence: TGTGCCAGCAGCCCTGGCGGGACAGGGTTCTATGGCTACACCTTC. Protein sequence: CASSPGGTGFYGYTF.

This chain links TRBV12-3 or TRBV12-4 with TRBJ1-1; D ambiguous. CDR3 size: 16 residues. V was clipped by 3 bases and J by 2 bases, with 16 bases between them. DNA of the CDR3: TGTGCCAGCAGTTTGTTCGTTCGGGGAGATAACACTGAAGCTTTCTTT. Amino acids: CASSLFVRGDNTEAFF.

This clonotype was detected only a few times. A much larger clone differs by one base, so this may be a read error. The J gene is TRBJ2-2, the V gene TRBV6-5; a weak D match, TRBD2 (5 bases). Germline assignment: CDR1 MNHEY and CDR2 SVGAGI. There are 14 residues in the CDR3. CDR3 bases: TGTGCCAGCAGTTTCCTCGGAGGCACCGGGGAGCTGTTGTTT. This codes for CASSFLGGTGELLF.

This clonotype occurred many times. A read error may explain this, as a much larger clone is one base away. The chain carries TRBV13 and TRBJ1-2, with 7 bases matching TRBD1. Looked up from germline, CDR1 is PRHDT and CDR2 is FYEKMQ (reference sequence). The CDR3 consists of 15 residues. Losses at the gene ends were 5 bases for V and 2 bases for J; bases not matched to a gene: 8. In DNA, the CDR3 is TGTGCCAGCAGCGCAAAAGGCAGGGGGAACTATGGCTACACCTTC. Translated, it gives CASSAKGRGNYGYTF.

This clonotype was detected many times. This chain uses TRBV12-3 or TRBV12-4 with TRBJ1-6; 7 bases agree with TRBD1. The CDR3 spans 14 residues. Losses at the gene ends were 6 bases for V and 9 bases for J; bases not matched to a gene: 8. The CDR3, as DNA: TGTGCCAGCAGAAGGGACAGCTTTGGTTCACCCCTCCACTTT. It codes for CASRRDSFGSPLHF.

This chain joins TRBV6-1 and TRBJ1-2; D is uncertain. The CDR3 extends over 15 amino acids. CDR1 and CDR2 (germline): MNHNS, SASEGT. The V and J ends lost 5 bases and 0 bases respectively, with 13 bases between them. The CDR3 DNA reads as TGTGCCAGCAGTCCCAACGGACTCTCTAACTATGGCTACACCTTC. Protein sequence: CASSPNGLSNYGYTF.

Notes on this clonotype: No conserved phenylalanine or tryptophan is present at the end of the CDR3, so a read error is the likely explanation. V usage is TRBV7-7 and J usage is TRBJ2-2; unclear D gene. The germline CDR1 and CDR2 sequences are SSHAT and FNYEAQ (reference sequence). The CDR3 is 13 residues long. The DNA of the CDR3 is TGTGCTAGCAGCCCGGGGAACACCGGGGAGCTGTTTTTG. This codes for CASSPGNTGELFL.

The genes are TRBV12-3 or TRBV12-4 and TRBJ2-7; D may be TRBD2 (6 bases). Trimming shortened V by 6 bases and J by 0 bases, and 12 bases separated the two germline ends. The CDR3 length is 14 residues. CDR3 region: CASSRGVGSYEQYF. The CDR3 DNA reads TGTGCCAGCAGCCGCGGGGTCGGCTCCTACGAGCAGTACTTC.

This clonotype was seen many times. This rearrangement joins TRBV6-2 or TRBV6-3 to TRBJ2-7; no firm D call. There are 12 residues in the CDR3. The germline V gene encodes CDR1 MNHEY and CDR2 SVGEGT. V gave up 6 bases and J gave up 8 bases, with 14 bases separating them. For the CDR3, the DNA is TGTGCCAGCAGCGATGTTGGGTTGCAGCAGTACTTC. It translates to CASSDVGLQQYF.

This clonotype was counted many times. The V call is TRBV6-1, the J call TRBJ1-3; no clear D gene. The germline CDR1 and CDR2 sequences are MNHNS and SASEGT. V was shortened by 1 base and J by 1 base, with 8 bases between the two germline ends. CDR3 length equals 15 residues. As DNA, the CDR3 is TGTGCCAGCAGTGAAGTGGGAATATCTGGAAACACCATATATTTT. This gives the protein CASSEVGISGNTIYF.

The V gene is TRBV29-1, the J gene TRBJ2-5; D not resolved. The CDR3 has 14 residues. In germline, CDR1 is SQVTM, CDR2 ANQGSEA. Deletions cut 3 bases from V and 7 bases from J, with 18 bases between. The CDR3 sequence: CSVEGYGDIVTQYF. CDR3 DNA: TGCAGCGTTGAGGGTTATGGGGATATAGTGACCCAGTACTTC. The variable domain in full, completed from reference TRBV29-1 and TRBJ2-5, reads SAVISQKPSRDICQRGTSLTIQCQVDSQVTMMFWYRQQPGQSLTLIATANQGSEATYESGFVIDKFPISRPNLTFSTLTVSNMSPEDSSIYLCSVEGYGDIVTQYFGPGTRLLVL.

On this clonotype: A read error may be the cause here, since a much bigger clone is one base away. The chain employs TRBV13 and TRBJ2-7; TRBD1 matches 10 bases. CDR1 and CDR2 from the germline V gene are PRHDT and FYEKMQ (reference sequence). This CDR3 contains 16 residues. The ends lost 6 bases at V and 5 bases at J; junction bases unmatched: 13. The DNA for the CDR3 is TGTGCCAGCAGTCCCCCTACGACAGGGGGCAAGGACGAGCAGTACGTC. Its protein is CASSPPTTGGKDEQYV.

This clonotype has a count of ten or more. The rearrangement links TRBV7-3 to TRBJ1-6; D possibly corresponds to TRBD1 (6 bases). There are 13 residues in the CDR3. Germline assignment: CDR1 SGHTA and CDR2 FQGTGA. Trimming removed 5 bases from V and 7 bases from J, with 9 bases in between. CDR3 coding DNA: TGTGCCAGCAGCCAAGACAGGAATTCACCCCTCCACTTT. It is translated as CASSQDRNSPLHF.

This clonotype was counted between two and nine times. A much bigger clone sits one base away, suggesting this may be a read error. The chain carries TRBV30 and TRBJ2-2; 11 bases agree with TRBD2. Germline V gives CDR1 GTSNPN, CDR2 SVGIG (reference sequence). This CDR3 region has 14 residues. The CDR3: CAWRVLAGVGGLFF. The CDR3 DNA is TGTGCCTGGAGGGTACTAGCGGGAGTCGGGGGGCTGTTTTTT.

This clonotype has ten or more counts. The CDR3 loop reads CASRYRVSGYTF. The CDR3 DNA reads as TGTGCCAGCAGGTACAGGGTTTCCGGCTACACCTTC. The rearrangement uses TRBV2 and TRBJ1-2, with D possibly being TRBD1 (6 bases). The CDR3 has 12 amino acids. With 6 bases removed from V and 8 bases from J, the gap between germline ends came to 13 bases. Germline CDR1 and CDR2: SNHLY and FYNNEI.